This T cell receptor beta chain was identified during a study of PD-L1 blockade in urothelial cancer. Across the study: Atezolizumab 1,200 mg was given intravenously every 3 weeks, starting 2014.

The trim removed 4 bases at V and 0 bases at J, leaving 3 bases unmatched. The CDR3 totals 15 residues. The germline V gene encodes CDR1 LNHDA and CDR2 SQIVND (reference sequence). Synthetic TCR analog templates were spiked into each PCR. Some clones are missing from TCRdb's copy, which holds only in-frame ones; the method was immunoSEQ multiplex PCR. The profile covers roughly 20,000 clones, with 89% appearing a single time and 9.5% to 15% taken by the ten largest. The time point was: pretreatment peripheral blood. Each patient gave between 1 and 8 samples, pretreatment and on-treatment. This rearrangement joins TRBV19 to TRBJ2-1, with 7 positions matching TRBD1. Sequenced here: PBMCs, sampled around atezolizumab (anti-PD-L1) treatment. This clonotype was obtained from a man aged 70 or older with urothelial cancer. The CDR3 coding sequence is TGTGCCAGTAGTAGGGACAGAAGCTCCTACAATGAGCAGTTCTTC. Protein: CASSRDRSSYNEQFF. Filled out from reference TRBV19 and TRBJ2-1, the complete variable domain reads DGGITQSPKYLFRKEGQNVTLSCEQNLNHDAMYWYRQDPGQGLRLIYYSQIVNDFQKGDIAEGYSVSREKKESFPLTVTSAQKNPTAFYLCASSRDRSSYNEQFFGPGTRLTVL.